Listed below are T cell receptor beta chains from one sample, sequenced in a study of blood T cell repertoires in COVID-19. Libraries were prepared by immunoSEQ multiplex PCR; TCRdb keeps only in-frame clonotypes and omits some of them. The table lists approximately 150,000 clones, approximately 79% of them singletons. Input material: PBMCs or T cells enriched from blood (not recorded which). The receptor set was obtained from a man aged 35 to 55 with acute COVID-19. The CDR3 runs from the conserved cysteine through the conserved F or W. The order of the fields is V gene, J gene, D gene, CDR3 DNA, CDR3 protein. D genes are given only for firm matches.

v_gene: TRBV7-2; j_gene: TRBJ1-3; d_gene: TRBD1; CDR3nt: TGTGCCAGCAGCCCACAGGGGCCTTTCTCTGGAAACACCATATATTTT; CDR3aa: CASSPQGPFSGNTIYF
v_gene: TRBV9; j_gene: TRBJ2-7; d_gene: TRBD2; CDR3nt: TGTGCCAGCAGCACTAGCGGGGTAGGCGACGAGCAGTACTTC; CDR3aa: CASSTSGVGDEQYF
v_gene: TRBV29-1; j_gene: TRBJ2-3; d_gene: TRBD2; CDR3nt: TGCAGCGTGGACTCCGGGGCGGGAGTAGGGGATACGCAGTATTTT; CDR3aa: CSVDSGAGVGDTQYF
v_gene: TRBV28; j_gene: TRBJ2-2; d_gene: TRBD1; CDR3nt: TGTGCCAGCAGTGGCACCGCCGGGACAGGGGTCTACACCGGGGAGCTGTTTTTT; CDR3aa: CASSGTAGTGVYTGELFF
v_gene: TRBV5-1; j_gene: TRBJ2-5; d_gene: TRBD2; CDR3nt: TGCGCCAGCAGCCCCGGGGTAGCGGGGGGGCCGGAGGAGACCCAGTACTTC; CDR3aa: CASSPGVAGGPEETQYF
v_gene: TRBV11-1; j_gene: TRBJ2-3; d_gene: NA; CDR3nt: TGTGCCAGCAGCTCTCGGGGAGATACGCAGTATTTT; CDR3aa: CASSSRGDTQYF
v_gene: TRBV19; j_gene: TRBJ1-1; d_gene: NA; CDR3nt: TGTGCCAGTAGCCGTGGACTAACTTCAGCTTTCTTT; CDR3aa: CASSRGLTSAFF
v_gene: TRBV19; j_gene: TRBJ2-2; d_gene: NA; CDR3nt: TGTGCCAGTAAAAGGGGCGCGAGGACCGGGGAGCTGTTTTTT; CDR3aa: CASKRGARTGELFF
v_gene: TRBV9; j_gene: TRBJ1-5; d_gene: TRBD1; CDR3nt: TGTGCCAGCAGCGAACAGGGGTGGGGCCAGCCCCAGCATTTT; CDR3aa: CASSEQGWGQPQHF
v_gene: TRBV19; j_gene: TRBJ1-6; d_gene: TRBD1; CDR3nt: TGTGCCAGTAGTATCGGACAGGTGCACTCACCCCTCCACTTT; CDR3aa: CASSIGQVHSPLHF
v_gene: TRBV5-4; j_gene: TRBJ2-1; d_gene: TRBD2; CDR3nt: TGTGCCAGCAGCTTGGGAGGCGGGAGGACCTACAATGAGCAGTTCTTC; CDR3aa: CASSLGGGRTYNEQFF